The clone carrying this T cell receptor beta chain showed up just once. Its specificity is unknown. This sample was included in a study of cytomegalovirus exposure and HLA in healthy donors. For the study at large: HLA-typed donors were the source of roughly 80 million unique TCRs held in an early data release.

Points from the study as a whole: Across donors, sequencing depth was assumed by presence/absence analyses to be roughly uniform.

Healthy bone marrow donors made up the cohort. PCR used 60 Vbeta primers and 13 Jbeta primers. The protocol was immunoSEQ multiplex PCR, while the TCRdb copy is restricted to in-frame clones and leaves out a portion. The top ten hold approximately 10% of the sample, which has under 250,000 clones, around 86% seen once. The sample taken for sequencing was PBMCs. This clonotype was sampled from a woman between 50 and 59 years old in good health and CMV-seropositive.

The CDR3 loop reads CASSQQGYEQYF. CDR3 nucleotide sequence: TGTGCCAGCAGTCAACAGGGATACGAGCAGTACTTC. The chain employs TRBV2 and TRBJ2-7; D is perhaps TRBD1 (6 bases). V lost 5 bases, J lost 4 bases, and 9 bases lay in between. Germline loops: CDR1 SNHLY, CDR2 FYNNEI. The CDR3 totals 12 residues. The full variable domain, rest sourced from reference TRBV2 and TRBJ2-7, is EPEVTQTPSHQVTQMGQEVILRCVPISNHLYFYWYRQILGQKVEFLVSFYNNEISEKSEIFDDQFSVERPDGSNFTLKIRSTKLEDSAMYFCASSQQGYEQYFGPGTRLTVT.